This TCR beta chain appears in the sequencing data of a study of response to subunit inactivated influenza vaccine. Overall study findings and caveats: Authors proposed each seasonal influenza vaccination draws in few new T cells.

TCRdb reprocessed the RT-PCR reads via MiXCR and lists one record per CDR3 protein. The sample records roughly 170,000 distinct CDR3 sequences, roughly 8.7% being singletons. This clonotype was detected many times. Antigen: not known. Trimming cost V 0 bases and J 4 bases; bases outside gene matches: 9. There are 17 residues in the CDR3. Per the germline V gene, CDR1 is LGHNA and CDR2 is YSLEER. This receptor was obtained from a man aged 50 to 59 who received an inactivated influenza vaccine. The chain couples TRBV4-3 to TRBJ2-1; 7 bases agree with TRBD2. The sample was non-naive T cells sorted from PBMCs, taken on the day of vaccination. DNA for the CDR3: TGCGCCAGCAGCCAAGAAACCTCGACTAGCCAGTACAATGAGCAGTTCTTC. Translated: CASSQETSTSQYNEQFF.